The TCR beta chain under discussion was sequenced for a study of tumor-infiltrating lymphocytes in oesophageal squamous cell carcinoma. TCRdb independently ran MiXCR on the PCR reads; one entry per CDR3 protein. The sample has 15,000 to 20,000 distinct CDR3 sequences; 35% to 45% are singletons. The CDR3 consists of 15 residues. V and J are TRBV6-7 and TRBJ2-5; TRBD1 matches 7 bases. The tail of the sequence fits TRBJ2-1 better, so the J call may be wrong. TRBV6-7 is an ORF, with its function uncertain. The sequence was obtained from a female donor with esophageal squamous cell carcinoma. Sequences were obtained from normal esophageal tissue next to the tumor. DNA for the CDR3: TGTGCCAGCAGTTACTCTCTGGACAGGACCTACGAGCAGTTCTTC. It codes for CASSYSLDRTYEQFF.